The 22 T cell receptor beta chains listed next were all sequenced from one sample in a study of blood T cell repertoires in COVID-19. Sequenced by immunoSEQ multiplex PCR; TCRdb stores in-frame clones only, minus some. The sample records about 480,000 clones, around 89% being singletons. Specimen: peripheral blood. Receptors originate from a woman in her thirties with acute or convalescent COVID-19.

V and J are TRBV28 and TRBJ2-4; no reliable D call. The V and J ends lost 5 bases and 0 bases respectively, with 8 bases between them. CDR1 and CDR2 (germline): MDHEN, SYDVKM. This CDR3 spans 14 amino acids. This CDR3 is CASSTRLAKNIQYF. As DNA, the CDR3 is TGTGCCAGCAGTACGAGATTAGCCAAAAACATTCAGTACTTC.

This chain uses TRBV6-5 with TRBJ2-4; 7 bases are a match to TRBD2. Unmatched junction bases numbered 6, after V lost 7 bases and J lost 3 bases. The CDR3 has 14 amino acids. Germline-derived CDR1 and CDR2 are MNHEY and SVGAGI. DNA of the CDR3: TGTGCCAGCAATACAGGCGGGGGCAAAAACATTCAGTACTTC. Translation: CASNTGGGKNIQYF.

This sequence joins TRBV29-1 and TRBJ1-1; TRBD1 matches 8 bases. Per germline, CDR1 SQVTM and CDR2 ANQGSEA. J lost 4 bases, V lost 6 bases, and 4 bases had no gene match. The CDR3 length is 12 residues. The CDR3 nucleotides are TGCAGCGTCAACGACAGGGGCACTGAAGCTTTCTTT. This encodes CSVNDRGTEAFF.

The sample holds one count of this clone. The chain couples TRBV2 to TRBJ2-3; D ambiguous. CDR1 is SNHLY and CDR2 is FYNNEI in the germline V gene. With 4 bases removed from V and 6 bases from J, the gap between germline ends came to 8 bases. CDR3 size: 12 residues. CDR3 protein: CASSVGPDTQYF. The DNA for the CDR3 is TGTGCCAGCAGTGTCGGTCCCGATACGCAGTATTTT.

The V gene is TRBV12-3 or TRBV12-4, the J gene TRBJ2-5; the D gene is possibly TRBD1 (6 bases). V shed 7 bases and J shed 13 bases, with 19 bases lying between them. This CDR3 is 12 amino acids long. The CDR3 coding sequence is TGTGCCAGCACCTCAGGATGGCAGGGGAGGTACTTC. Encoded protein: CASTSGWQGRYF.

This clone was seen a handful of times. Other nucleotide sequences in the sample specify the same CDR3. The V and J genes are TRBV6-5 and TRBJ2-7; the D gene is possibly TRBD1 (5 bases). V was trimmed by 2 bases and J by 7 bases, leaving 9 bases between them. The CDR3 length is 12 residues. Per germline, CDR1 MNHEY and CDR2 SVGAGI. The CDR3 region is CASSYGRGEQYF. The DNA of the CDR3 is TGTGCCAGCAGTTACGGTAGGGGTGAGCAGTACTTC.

The CDR3 DNA reads as TGTGCCAGCAGAGACAGGCTTGGTTACGAGCAGTACTTC. This codes for CASRDRLGYEQYF. The V call is TRBV28, the J call TRBJ2-7, with D tentatively TRBD1 (6 bases). Looked up from germline, CDR1 is MDHEN and CDR2 is SYDVKM. This CDR3 has 13 residues. V was cut by 6 bases and J by 4 bases, with 13 bases left in between.

The genes are TRBV5-1 and TRBJ2-1; 10 bases are a match to TRBD2. The junction had 4 bases not matched to a gene; V was cut back by 5 bases and J by 2 bases. CDR1 SGHRS and CDR2 YFSETQ come from the germline V gene. The length of the CDR3 is 15 residues. The chain's CDR3 is CASRTSGDPYNEQFF. The CDR3 DNA follows: TGCGCCAGCAGAACTAGCGGGGACCCCTACAATGAGCAGTTCTTC.

The chain combines TRBV6-6 with TRBJ1-2; D ambiguous. V lost 0 bases and J lost 6, with 14 bases in between. The CDR3 loop spans 15 amino acids. Germline CDR1 is MNHNY and CDR2 is SVGAGI (reference sequence). In DNA, the CDR3 is TGTGCCAGCAGTTACTCGCTGATGATGGAGGATGGCTACACCTTC. It is translated as CASSYSLMMEDGYTF.

This chain connects TRBV11-2 to TRBJ2-5; 7 nucleotides match TRBD2. This CDR3 has 17 amino acids. V gave up 0 bases and J gave up 0 bases; unmatched junction bases: 7. The V gene's germline CDR1 is SGHAT and CDR2 FQNNGV. This CDR3 is CASSLDQARGYQETQYF. For the CDR3, the DNA is TGTGCCAGCAGCTTAGATCAGGCGCGGGGGTACCAAGAGACCCAGTACTTC. Together with reference TRBV11-2 and TRBJ2-5, the CDR3 gives the full variable domain: EAGVAQSPRYKIIEKRQSVAFWCNPISGHATLYWYQQILGQGPKLLIQFQNNGVVDDSQLPKDRFSAERLKGVDSTLKIQPAKLEDSAVYLCASSLDQARGYQETQYFGPGTRLLVL.

The CDR3 DNA reads as TGTGCCAGCAGCTTAGGAGACCAAGGTCAGAATGAGCAGTTCTTC. It translates to CASSLGDQGQNEQFF. The gene calls are TRBV7-3 and TRBJ2-1; D is undetermined. Trimming removed 2 bases at V and 7 bases at J, with 15 bases between. This CDR3 comprises 15 residues. CDR1 is SGHTA, CDR2 FQGTGA, per germline.

The chain combines TRBV5-1 with TRBJ2-7; possibly TRBD2 for D (6 bases). The CDR3 is 16 residues long. Germline V gene data show CDR1 as SGHRS and CDR2 as YFSETQ. The V and J ends lost 1 base and 0 bases respectively, with 14 bases between them. CDR3 nucleotide sequence: TGCGCCAGCAGCTTGATATTGGGGGGAATCTCCTACGAGCAGTACTTC. As protein: CASSLILGGISYEQYF.

The genes are TRBV12-3 or TRBV12-4 and TRBJ1-1, with TRBD1 identical over 8 bases. The trim removed 6 bases at V and 5 bases at J, leaving 2 bases unmatched. The CDR3 runs 12 residues. This CDR3 is CASRDRGTEAFF. CDR3 nucleotide sequence: TGTGCCAGCAGAGACAGGGGAACTGAAGCTTTCTTT.

The chain carries TRBV11-2 and TRBJ1-6; 12 bases match TRBD1. The CDR3 loop spans 17 amino acids. With V trimmed by 4 bases and J by 7 bases, 8 bases remained unmatched. The germline V gene has CDR1 SGHAT and CDR2 FQNNGV. In DNA, the CDR3 is TGTGCCAGCAGCTACTCCGGGACAGGGGGCCAGAATTCACCCCTCCACTTT. Encoded protein: CASSYSGTGGQNSPLHF.

This chain joins TRBV3-1 (or the pseudogene TRBV3-2) and TRBJ2-3; weak D call: TRBD1 (5 bases). Germline CDR1 reads LGHDT; CDR2 reads YNNKEL (reference sequence). Trimming removed 5 bases at V and 0 bases at J, with 12 bases between. CDR3 length: 15 amino acids. CDR3 bases: TGTGCCAGCAGCTACCGGACACCTAGCACAGATACGCAGTATTTT. Protein: CASSYRTPSTDTQYF.

The rearrangement links TRBV10-3 to TRBJ2-5; TRBD1 matches at 10 bases. Germline CDR1 reads ENHRY; CDR2 reads SYGVKD. V shed 6 bases, J shed 5 bases, and the junction held 12 bases outside the gene matches. CDR3 length: 16 residues. CDR3 sequence (DNA): TGTGCCATCAGCGATATACGACAGGGGGCTTCGGAGACCCAGTACTTC. This gives the protein CAISDIRQGASETQYF.

The chain couples TRBV5-3 to TRBJ2-1, with a tentative D call TRBD2 (6 bases). TRBV5-3 falls under the ORF class, with uncertain function. The CDR3 length is 13 residues. V was trimmed by 5 bases and J by 8 bases, leaving 14 bases between them. CDR3 amino acids: CARSYSTRDEQFF. The CDR3 region has the DNA TGTGCCAGAAGTTATTCGACTAGGGATGAGCAGTTCTTC.

The chain recombines TRBV7-3 with TRBJ1-6, with D tentatively TRBD1 (6 bases). The CDR3 loop spans 15 amino acids. Looked up from germline, CDR1 is SGHTA and CDR2 is FQGTGA. V was cut by 4 bases and J by 8 bases, with 15 bases left in between. The CDR3 DNA reads TGTGCCAGCAGCTCAGGGACACCCTTCGATTCACCCCTCCACTTT. Its translation is CASSSGTPFDSPLHF.

This clone was seen once. The gene calls are TRBV27 and TRBJ2-7; 7 bases are shared with TRBD2. J lost 4 bases, V lost 4 bases, and 10 bases had no gene match. The CDR3 has 15 residues. Germline V gene sequence: CDR1 MNHEY, CDR2 SMNVEV (reference sequence). The CDR3: CASSSGRGVTYEQYF. Written as DNA, the CDR3 is TGTGCCAGCAGTTCTGGACGGGGGGTAACTTACGAGCAGTACTTC.

This clone was counted a few times. V usage is TRBV7-9 and J usage is TRBJ2-1; D ambiguous. Germline CDR1 and CDR2: SEHNR and FQNEAQ (reference sequence). This CDR3 region has 13 residues. With 5 bases removed from V and 6 bases from J, the gap between germline ends came to 11 bases. The CDR3 DNA is TGTGCCAGCAGCCCGAGTAGCCGCAATGAGCAGTTCTTC. Protein: CASSPSSRNEQFF.

There are a few counts of this clone. This chain links TRBV6-1 with TRBJ2-5; 10 bases agree with TRBD2. The length of the CDR3 is 18 residues. Trimming at V came to 1 base and at J to 1 base, leaving 9 bases not matched to a gene. The germline gives CDR1 MNHNS, CDR2 SASEGT. CDR3 DNA: TGTGCCAGCAGTGAAGTACTCCTGAGGACTAGCGGCCAAGAGACCCAGTACTTC. Amino acids: CASSEVLLRTSGQETQYF.

This chain uses TRBV18 with TRBJ2-5; 8 bases line up with TRBD2. J lost 9 bases, V lost 3 bases, and 6 bases had no gene match. The CDR3 spans 13 residues. In germline, CDR1 is KGHSH, CDR2 LQKENI. CDR3 region: CASSPGAGVAQYF. Written as DNA, the CDR3 is TGTGCCAGCTCACCGGGAGCGGGGGTGGCCCAGTACTTC.